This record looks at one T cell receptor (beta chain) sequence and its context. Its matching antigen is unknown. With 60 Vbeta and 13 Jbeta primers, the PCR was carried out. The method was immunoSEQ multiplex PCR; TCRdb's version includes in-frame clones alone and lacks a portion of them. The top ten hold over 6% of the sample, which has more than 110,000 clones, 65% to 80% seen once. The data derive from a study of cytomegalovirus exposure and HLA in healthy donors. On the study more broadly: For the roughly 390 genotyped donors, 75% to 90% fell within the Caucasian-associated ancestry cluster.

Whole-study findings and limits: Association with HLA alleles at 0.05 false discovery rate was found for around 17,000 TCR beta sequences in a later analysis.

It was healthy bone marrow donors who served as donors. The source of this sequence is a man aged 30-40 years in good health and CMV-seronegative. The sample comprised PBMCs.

The DNA for the CDR3 is TGTGCCAGCTATTCAGGGACAGGGGGCTACGAGCAGTACTTC. As protein: CASYSGTGGYEQYF. The J gene is TRBJ2-5, the V gene TRBV28; 11 bases align to TRBD1. TRBJ2-7 matches the DNA end more closely, so the J call is doubtful. Germline lookup yields CDR1 MDHEN and CDR2 SYDVKM. The length of the CDR3 is 14 residues.